The 19 T cell receptor beta chains in this list originate from one sample, sequenced in a study of cytomegalovirus exposure and HLA in healthy donors. Use of 60 Vbeta and 13 Jbeta primers characterized the PCR. The protocol was immunoSEQ multiplex PCR, while the TCRdb copy is restricted to in-frame clones and leaves out a portion. The sample consists of about 150,000 clones, 65% to 75% of them appearing once. What was sequenced was PBMCs. Source of these receptors: a young man in good health and CMV-seronegative.

The rearrangement joins TRBV29-1 to TRBJ1-1; 8 bases fit TRBD1. Germline CDR1 is SQVTM and CDR2 is ANQGSEA. There are 14 residues in the CDR3. Losses at the gene ends were 6 bases for V and 0 bases for J; bases not matched to a gene: 6. CDR3 amino acids: CSVQTGALNTEAFF. The CDR3 bases are TGCAGCGTACAGACAGGGGCCTTGAACACTGAAGCTTTCTTT.

The rearrangement joins TRBV5-1 to TRBJ2-7; tentatively, D is TRBD1 (6 bases). The V gene lost 4 bases and the J gene lost 5 bases, with 13 bases spanning the gap. This CDR3 has 13 residues. The germline gives CDR1 SGHRS, CDR2 YFSETQ. The CDR3 DNA reads TGCGCCAGCAGCCTACAGGGTGGGGACGAGCAGTACGTC. Translated, it gives CASSLQGGDEQYV.

The chain uses TRBV5-1 and TRBJ2-3; TRBD1 agrees at 8 bases. The CDR3 totals 14 residues. Per the germline V gene, CDR1 is SGHRS and CDR2 is YFSETQ. The V segment lost 7 bases and the J segment 5 bases; nucleotides outside the gene matches: 9. CDR3: CASGLQGAEDTQYF. DNA for the CDR3: TGCGCCAGCGGCCTGCAGGGGGCCGAAGATACGCAGTATTTT.

V usage is TRBV10-3 and J usage is TRBJ1-4; tentatively, D is TRBD1 (5 bases). The CDR3 runs 11 residues. Trimming shortened V by 8 bases and J by 8 bases, and 9 bases separated the two germline ends. Germline V gene data show CDR1 as ENHRY and CDR2 as SYGVKD. In DNA, the CDR3 is TGTGCCATCTGGCGGGGGGAAAAACTGTTTTTT. Protein sequence: CAIWRGEKLFF.

V is TRBV2 and J is TRBJ2-3; 9 positions match TRBD2. With V trimmed by 9 bases and J by 5 bases, 12 bases remained unmatched. CDR3 length equals 15 residues. Germline V gene data show CDR1 as SNHLY and CDR2 as FYNNEI. The CDR3 loop reads CASKAERGVLDTQYF. CDR3 sequence (DNA): TGTGCCAGTAAGGCCGAGCGGGGGGTTCTAGATACGCAGTATTTT.

The chain employs TRBV5-1 and TRBJ2-1, with 12 nucleotides matching TRBD2. V gave up 0 bases and J gave up 10 bases; unmatched junction bases: 8. Germline V gives CDR1 SGHRS, CDR2 YFSETQ. This CDR3 region has 16 residues. The CDR3 bases are TGCGCCAGCAGCTTGGTGGCTAGCGGGGGGGCTTTGGAGCAGTTCTTC. This codes for CASSLVASGGALEQFF.

Only a few counts were recorded for this clone. This rearrangement joins TRBV5-6 to TRBJ1-5; TRBD1 is a possible D gene (5 bases). CDR1 is SGHDT and CDR2 is YYEEEE in the germline V gene. There are 14 residues in the CDR3. V lost 4 bases, J lost 9 bases, and 17 bases lay in between. The CDR3, as DNA: TGTGCCAGCAGCCTGGGGGGAGGCTTTTTGCCCCAGCATTTT. This codes for CASSLGGGFLPQHF.

The chain combines TRBV5-1 with TRBJ1-2, with TRBD1 as a possible D gene (5 bases). The CDR3 loop spans 11 amino acids. Trimming removed 6 bases from V and 5 bases from J, with 8 bases in between. Germline lookup yields CDR1 SGHRS and CDR2 YFSETQ. CDR3 amino acids: CASTGNYGYTF. For the CDR3, the DNA is TGCGCCAGCACAGGGAATTATGGCTACACCTTC.

This rearrangement joins TRBV29-1 to TRBJ1-2, with TRBD1 identical over 7 bases. The CDR3 contains 16 residues. J gave up 4 bases and V 1 base, and 12 bases lay outside the gene matches. Germline-derived CDR1 and CDR2 are SQVTM and ANQGSEA. The CDR3 region has the DNA TGCAGCGTTGAAGGCTCGACAGGGCCACAATTCTATGGCTACACCTTC. This sequence encodes CSVEGSTGPQFYGYTF.

This chain uses TRBV7-9 with TRBJ1-5; D not resolved. Germline V gene data show CDR1 as SEHNR and CDR2 as FQNEAQ (reference sequence). V lost 5 bases, J lost 3 bases, and 8 bases lay in between. This CDR3 comprises 13 residues. In nucleotides, the CDR3 is TGTGCCAGCAGCGGGCAGTCCAATCAGCCCCAGCATTTT. It is translated as CASSGQSNQPQHF.

The rearrangement links TRBV5-1 to TRBJ1-2; 7 bases align to TRBD1. Looked up from germline, CDR1 is SGHRS and CDR2 is YFSETQ. The CDR3 is made up of 13 amino acids. V lost 4 bases, J lost 2 bases, and 2 bases stayed unmatched. CDR3 residues: CASSPGQNYGYTF. In nucleotides, the CDR3 is TGCGCCAGCAGCCCGGGACAGAACTATGGCTACACCTTC.

The J gene is TRBJ2-3, the V gene TRBV11-1; 8 bases are shared with TRBD2. Germline CDR1 SGHAT, CDR2 FQDESV (reference sequence). Trimming cost V 4 bases and J 2 bases; bases outside gene matches: 8. The CDR3 contains 16 residues. For the CDR3, the DNA is TGTGCCAGCAGCTCAACGGGGGGGCTAATCACAGATACGCAGTATTTT. Its translation is CASSSTGGLITDTQYF.

CDR3 bases: TGCGCCAGCAGCCAAGATCGGACTAGCGGGGACCAAGAGACCCAGTACTTC. Protein: CASSQDRTSGDQETQYF. The chain uses TRBV4-1 and TRBJ2-5, with TRBD2 matching 12 bases. V gave up 0 bases and J gave up 0 bases; unmatched junction bases: 2. The CDR3 extends over 17 amino acids. CDR1 and CDR2 (germline): MGHRA, YSYEKL.

In DNA, the CDR3 is TGTGCCAGCAGCCCGGGGACAGTTACCCCTGGGGCCAACGTCCTGACTTTC. Amino acids: CASSPGTVTPGANVLTF. The chain combines TRBV5-8 with TRBJ2-6; 7 nucleotides align to TRBD1. The CDR3 has 17 residues. The V gene's germline CDR1 is SGHTS and CDR2 YDEGEE. V was pared by 4 bases and J by 2 bases, with 9 bases of the junction left unmatched.

The chain recombines TRBV6-5 with TRBJ2-2, with TRBD2 matching 9 bases. The germline V gene has CDR1 MNHEY and CDR2 SVGAGI. The CDR3 has 15 amino acids. After removal of 2 bases from V and 4 bases from J, the junction contained 2 bases not matched to a gene. CDR3 coding DNA: TGTGCCAGCAGTTACGGCGGGGGGGCCACCGGGGAGCTGTTTTTT. Residues: CASSYGGGATGELFF.

This chain uses TRBV7-9 with TRBJ2-2; D is possibly TRBD1 (6 bases). This CDR3 contains 13 residues. V was trimmed by 3 bases and J by 5 bases, leaving 7 bases between them. Germline lookup yields CDR1 SEHNR and CDR2 FQNEAQ (reference sequence). The CDR3 DNA reads TGTGCCAGCAGCTTCCAGGGGACCGGGGAGCTGTTTTTT. It translates to CASSFQGTGELFF.

The gene calls are TRBV9 and TRBJ2-1, with 9 bases matching TRBD1. Per germline, CDR1 SGDLS and CDR2 YYNGEE. V was clipped by 2 bases and J by 5 bases; unmatched bases: 8. The CDR3 is 16 residues long. The CDR3 sequence is CASSVGTGKGNNEQFF. As DNA, the CDR3 is TGTGCCAGCAGCGTGGGGACAGGGAAGGGGAACAATGAGCAGTTCTTC.

In this sample, this clone turned up a few times. The V gene is TRBV23-1, the J gene TRBJ2-3; D uncertain. TRBV23-1 is noted as an ORF with a role that remains uncertain. The CDR3 is 18 amino acids. V lost 2 bases, J lost 2 bases, and 20 bases lay in between. CDR3 amino acids: CASSQQPPPVGPTDTQYF. The CDR3 nucleotides are TGCGCCAGCAGTCAACAACCCCCGCCCGTTGGCCCCACAGATACGCAGTATTTT.

The rearrangement joins TRBV28 to TRBJ1-1, with 7 bases aligning to TRBD1. The germline CDR1 and CDR2 sequences are MDHEN and SYDVKM. V lost 6 bases and J lost 0; bases outside the gene matches: 4. CDR3 size: 14 residues. CDR3 sequence (DNA): TGTGCCAGCAGAACGGGACAGATGAACACTGAAGCTTTCTTT. As protein: CASRTGQMNTEAFF. The variable domain in full, completed from reference TRBV28 and TRBJ1-1, reads DVKVTQSSRYLVKRTGEKVFLECVQDMDHENMFWYRQDPGLGLRLIYFSYDVKMKEKGDIPEGYSVSREKKERFSLILESASTNQTSMYLCASRTGQMNTEAFFGQGTRLTVV.